This T cell receptor (beta chain) was captured in a study of cytomegalovirus exposure and HLA in healthy donors. Primers for the PCR totalled 60 Vbeta and 13 Jbeta. This table comes from immunoSEQ multiplex PCR, and its TCRdb copy is limited to in-frame clones, with some not included. The repertoire holds some 130,000 clones, 65% to 70% seen once, with approximately 1.7% in the top ten. Note on this clone: The antigen is undetermined.

Regarding the study as a whole: Reported results showed that the classifier diagnosed cytomegalovirus status with high specificity and sensitivity. A later analysis reported that several of the most significant clusters appeared to be linked to common viral pathogens, among them Epstein-Barr virus. Usually a TCR sequence was rare, but some public TCRs were found in many donors.

This TCR was recovered from a human donor in good health. Sequenced material: PBMCs.

The CDR3 loop is CASSIGQAYEQYF. The CDR3, as DNA: TGTGCCAGTAGTATTGGCCAGGCCTACGAGCAGTACTTC. The chain uses TRBV19 and TRBJ2-7; D unclear. Germline loops: CDR1 LNHDA, CDR2 SQIVND (reference sequence). CDR3 length: 13 residues. V was shortened by 3 bases and J by 2 bases, with 8 bases between the two germline ends.